A selection of T cell receptor beta chains follows, all from one sample in a study of long-term antiretroviral therapy in people with HIV. Sequencing was performed with immunoSEQ multiplex PCR; in TCRdb, only in-frame clones are kept and a portion is missing. The table has some 27,000 clones, 65% to 85% seen once. Sequenced material: unsorted PBMCs, taken 2.1 years after starting antiretroviral therapy. The source is a man in his thirties or forties with HIV. Both conserved end residues are part of each CDR3. The D gene is left open where the match is weak. Clone size, where shown, is once, few, many, or a class for clones that have expanded.

d_call: TRBD2
j_call: TRBJ2-1
v_call: TRBV28
clone_size: -
cdr3_aa: CASSLLAGDAGNEQFF
cdr3_nt: TGTGCCAGCAGTTTATTGGCGGGGGACGCGGGTAATGAGCAGTTCTTC

d_call: -
j_call: TRBJ1-1
v_call: TRBV5-6
clone_size: -
cdr3_aa: CASSEGGTEAFF
cdr3_nt: TGTGCCAGCAGCGAGGGGGGGACTGAAGCTTTCTTT

d_call: TRBD2
j_call: TRBJ2-7
v_call: TRBV28
clone_size: -
cdr3_aa: CASTRRTSGGNYEQYF
cdr3_nt: TGTGCCAGCACCCGACGGACTAGCGGGGGGAATTACGAGCAGTACTTC

d_call: TRBD2
j_call: TRBJ2-3
v_call: TRBV6-1
clone_size: -
cdr3_aa: CASSGLAGADTQYF
cdr3_nt: TGTGCCAGCAGTGGACTAGCGGGAGCAGATACGCAGTATTTT

d_call: -
j_call: TRBJ2-6
v_call: TRBV9
clone_size: -
cdr3_aa: CASSVASGANVLTF
cdr3_nt: TGTGCCAGCAGCGTCGCGTCTGGGGCCAACGTCCTGACTTTC

d_call: -
j_call: TRBJ2-2
v_call: TRBV4-1
clone_size: -
cdr3_aa: CASSQILKRTGELFF
cdr3_nt: TGCGCCAGCAGCCAGATTCTGAAGAGAACCGGGGAGCTGTTTTTT

d_call: -
j_call: TRBJ2-7
v_call: TRBV4-3
clone_size: -
cdr3_aa: CASSQVGGTAAYEQYF
cdr3_nt: TGCGCCAGCAGCCAAGTGGGGGGGACAGCAGCCTACGAGCAGTACTTC

d_call: TRBD1
j_call: TRBJ1-6
v_call: TRBV19
clone_size: -
cdr3_aa: CASSLGQGVYSPLHF
cdr3_nt: TGTGCCAGTAGTCTCGGACAGGGGGTGTATTCACCCCTCCACTTT

d_call: -
j_call: TRBJ2-2
v_call: TRBV11-2
clone_size: once
cdr3_aa: CAGHTGKTGELFF
cdr3_nt: TGTGCCGGACATACAGGGAAAACCGGGGAGCTGTTTTTT

d_call: TRBD1
j_call: TRBJ1-2
v_call: TRBV5-4
clone_size: -
cdr3_aa: CASGTAHRGESNYGYTF
cdr3_nt: TGTGCCAGCGGAACCGCGCACAGGGGAGAATCTAACTATGGCTACACCTTC

d_call: TRBD1
j_call: TRBJ2-5
v_call: TRBV29-1
clone_size: -
cdr3_aa: CSGRTGRETQYF
cdr3_nt: TGCAGCGGGCGGACAGGGAGGGAGACCCAGTACTTC

d_call: -
j_call: TRBJ1-4
v_call: TRBV30
clone_size: once
cdr3_aa: CAWTLSGPNEKLFF
cdr3_nt: TGTGCCTGGACTCTATCCGGACCTAATGAAAAACTGTTTTTT